This entry lists 15 T cell receptor beta chains sequenced from one sample in a study of cytomegalovirus exposure and HLA in healthy donors. The PCR was carried out with 60 Vbeta primers and 13 Jbeta primers. Method: immunoSEQ multiplex PCR; TCRdb's copy keeps in-frame clones and lacks some. The sample has under 150,000 clones, approximately 80% seen once. The sample was PBMCs. The receptors stem from a girl aged 2-9 years in good health and CMV-seronegative.

The chain uses TRBV5-6 and TRBJ1-2; D is perhaps TRBD1 (5 bases). The CDR3 has 16 amino acids. The V end was cut by 4 bases, the J end by 3 bases, with 19 bases between. Looked up from germline, CDR1 is SGHDT and CDR2 is YYEEEE. The DNA of the CDR3 is TGTGCCAGCAGCCCATCCGAATTAGTGACAGACTATGGCTACACCTTC. This sequence encodes CASSPSELVTDYGYTF.

A few counts support this clone. The rearrangement uses TRBV13 and TRBJ1-2, with no clear D. CDR1 and CDR2 (germline): PRHDT, FYEKMQ (reference sequence). This CDR3 has 13 amino acids. V was shortened by 0 bases and J by 8 bases, with 10 bases between the two germline ends. CDR3 DNA: TGTGCCAGCAGCTTAGGGACCGGAGGGGGCTACACCTTC. Encoded protein: CASSLGTGGGYTF.

The chain employs TRBV30 and TRBJ1-4; no clear D gene. V was shortened by 3 bases and J by 8 bases, with 16 bases between the two germline ends. Per the germline V gene, CDR1 is GTSNPN and CDR2 is SVGIG (reference sequence). The length of the CDR3 is 14 residues. CDR3 in amino acids: CAWRGDGLWEKLFF. The CDR3 region has the DNA TGTGCCTGGAGGGGAGACGGGCTGTGGGAAAAACTGTTTTTT.

The chain joins TRBV5-4 to TRBJ1-4; D gene uncertain. This CDR3 has 15 amino acids. Trimming left V 2 bases short and J 2 bases short, with 10 bases between. Per germline, CDR1 SGHNT and CDR2 YYREEE (reference sequence). CDR3 protein: CASSLQGSTNEKLFF. CDR3 DNA: TGTGCCAGCAGCTTACAAGGGAGTACTAATGAAAAACTGTTTTTT.

The chain links TRBV7-2 to TRBJ1-5; 7 bases are a match to TRBD1. The CDR3 has 15 amino acids. Germline lookup yields CDR1 SGHTA and CDR2 FQGNSA. Germline trimming cut 5 bases from V and 2 bases from J; bases unmatched to any gene: 6. CDR3 region: CASSLRQGGNQPQHF. The CDR3 DNA sequence: TGTGCCAGCAGCCTCCGACAGGGTGGCAATCAGCCCCAGCATTTT.

This sequence joins TRBV19 and TRBJ2-2, with D tentatively TRBD2 (6 bases). CDR1 is LNHDA, CDR2 SQIVND, per germline (reference sequence). V was trimmed by 3 bases and J by 4 bases, leaving 12 bases between them. This CDR3 contains 15 residues. DNA for the CDR3: TGTGCCAGTAGTATCCAGAGGGGAGGCACCGGGGAGCTGTTTTTT. This gives the protein CASSIQRGGTGELFF.

The V gene is TRBV30, the J gene TRBJ2-1; possible D gene TRBD1, 6 bases. Germline values: CDR1 GTSNPN, CDR2 SVGIG (reference sequence). The germline V and J ends were trimmed by 0 bases and 3 bases, with 12 bases remaining between them. The CDR3 runs 15 residues. CDR3 coding DNA: TGTGCCTGGAGTGTACTTTGGACAGTCTACAATGAGCAGTTCTTC. Its protein product is CAWSVLWTVYNEQFF.

This clone appeared a few times. The V and J genes are TRBV7-4 and TRBJ1-4; 8 nucleotides align to TRBD1. Germline assignment: CDR1 SGHVT and CDR2 SQSDAQ. With V trimmed by 4 bases and J by 7 bases, 5 bases remained unmatched. The CDR3 runs to 14 residues. The CDR3 sequence: CASSCPQGGEKLFF. In DNA, the CDR3 is TGTGCCAGCAGCTGTCCACAGGGGGGTGAAAAACTGTTTTTT. The full variable domain, its missing parts supplied by reference TRBV7-4 and TRBJ1-4, is GAGVSQSPRYKVAKRGRDVALRCDSISGHVTLYWYRQTLGQGSEVLTYSQSDAQRDKSGRPSGRFSAERPERSVSTLKIQRTEQGDSAVYLCASSCPQGGEKLFFGSGTQLSVL.

The chain carries TRBV30 and TRBJ2-1; 9 bases agree with TRBD2. The length of the CDR3 is 16 residues. Germline CDR1 and CDR2: GTSNPN and SVGIG (reference sequence). V dropped 0 bases and J dropped 4; count of bases not matched to a gene: 7. CDR3 bases: TGTGCCTGGAGTGTGGAATTAGCGGGGGTGTACAATGAGCAGTTCTTC. Its protein product is CAWSVELAGVYNEQFF.

The V gene is TRBV11-1, the J gene TRBJ1-1; D unclear. V was clipped by 6 bases and J by 0 bases, with 5 bases between them. This CDR3 has 12 amino acids. Germline V gives CDR1 SGHAT, CDR2 FQDESV (reference sequence). DNA for the CDR3: TGTGCCAGCAGTTCGGTGAACACTGAAGCTTTCTTT. Its translation: CASSSVNTEAFF.

This clone is a singleton in its sample. The J gene is TRBJ1-1, the V gene TRBV4-1, with a weak D call TRBD1 (6 bases). V was trimmed by 0 bases and J by 0 bases, leaving 8 bases between them. The CDR3 covers 15 residues. CDR1 MGHRA and CDR2 YSYEKL come from the germline V gene. In nucleotides, the CDR3 is TGCGCCAGCAGCCAAGATCAGGGGTTGAACACTGAAGCTTTCTTT. It is translated as CASSQDQGLNTEAFF.

This chain joins TRBV7-9 and TRBJ2-6; D is possibly TRBD2 (5 bases). The V gene's germline CDR1 is SEHNR and CDR2 FQNEAQ (reference sequence). V shed 5 bases and J shed 0 bases, with 11 bases lying between them. The CDR3 has 16 residues. The CDR3 sequence is CASSLGLISGANVLTF. CDR3 bases: TGTGCCAGCAGCCTAGGACTGATCTCTGGGGCCAACGTCCTGACTTTC.

This clone was picked up a small number of times. This chain links TRBV9 with TRBJ2-2, with 15 bases lining up with TRBD2. The germline gives CDR1 SGDLS, CDR2 YYNGEE. The CDR3 extends over 16 amino acids. V dropped 7 bases and J dropped 5; count of bases not matched to a gene: 6. CDR3 coding DNA: TGTGCCAGCGAGGGACTAGCGGGGGGAATGACCGGGGAGCTGTTTTTT. This translates into CASEGLAGGMTGELFF.

This chain connects TRBV5-6 to TRBJ2-3, with D possibly TRBD2 on 6 matching bases. The germline V gene has CDR1 SGHDT and CDR2 YYEEEE. The CDR3 sequence is 15 residues long. The germline V and J ends were trimmed by 4 bases and 3 bases, with 15 bases remaining between them. Here the CDR3 reads CASSQGEGRTDTQYF. CDR3 DNA sequence: TGTGCCAGCAGCCAGGGTGAGGGGAGGACAGATACGCAGTATTTT.

This clone was recorded only once. The V and J genes are TRBV5-4 and TRBJ2-2; D possibly corresponds to TRBD2 (5 bases). With 2 bases removed from V and 2 bases from J, the gap between germline ends came to 10 bases. CDR3 size: 15 residues. Germline loops: CDR1 SGHNT, CDR2 YYREEE (reference sequence). The CDR3 is CASSLPGINTGELFF. The CDR3 DNA reads as TGTGCCAGCAGCTTACCGGGAATTAACACCGGGGAGCTGTTTTTT.